The 25 T cell receptor beta chains below were found in one sample sequenced in a study of blood T cell repertoires in COVID-19. TCRdb keeps only in-frame clones here, not all; method: immunoSEQ multiplex PCR. This sample has approximately 270,000 clones, with roughly 89% found just once. Input material: peripheral blood. The source of these receptors is a man aged 30 to 39 with acute or convalescent COVID-19.

The chain carries TRBV19 and TRBJ2-2; 8 nucleotides match TRBD1. The CDR3 runs 15 residues. The germline CDR1 and CDR2 sequences are LNHDA and SQIVND (reference sequence). J was trimmed by 4 bases and V by 4 bases; bases with no gene match: 5. CDR3 in amino acids: CASSTYRGSTGELFF. In DNA, the CDR3 is TGTGCCAGTAGTACCTACAGGGGGAGCACCGGGGAGCTGTTTTTT.

The chain employs TRBV6-5 and TRBJ2-5, with 7 bases that match TRBD1. V shed 7 bases, J shed 2 bases, and the junction held 10 bases outside the gene matches. The CDR3 is 15 amino acids. Germline values: CDR1 MNHEY, CDR2 SVGAGI. DNA for the CDR3: TGTGCCAGCATCCTCCGGGACAGACTACAAGAGACCCAGTACTTC. As protein: CASILRDRLQETQYF.

The CDR3, as DNA: TGTGCCAGCAGCCAAGAAGAAGGGGCCTCCTACAATGAGCAGTTCTTC. Protein: CASSQEEGASYNEQFF. The chain has TRBV4-2 and TRBJ2-1; weak D call: TRBD1 (5 bases). V shed 0 bases and J shed 0 bases, with 9 bases lying between them. The germline V gene has CDR1 LGHNA and CDR2 YNFKEQ. The CDR3 contains 16 residues.

This chain connects TRBV24-1 to TRBJ2-3; D possibly corresponds to TRBD1 (5 bases). CDR3 length equals 16 residues. Germline CDR1 and CDR2: KGHDR and SFDVKD. Trimming took off 0 bases at V and 0 bases at J, with 9 bases between the two ends. CDR3 in DNA: TGTGCCACCAGTGATTTGCAACCAGGGAGCACAGATACGCAGTATTTT. Its protein is CATSDLQPGSTDTQYF.

V gene TRBV2 combines with J gene TRBJ1-5; D unclear. Trimming removed 9 bases at V and 0 bases at J, with 15 bases between. Germline V gene lookup returns CDR1 SNHLY and CDR2 FYNNEI. This CDR3 has 15 amino acids. CDR3 sequence reads: CASTPTKVSNQPQHF. For the CDR3, the DNA is TGTGCCAGTACACCAACTAAAGTTAGCAATCAGCCCCAGCATTTT.

V usage is TRBV10-3 and J usage is TRBJ1-1; 7 bases match TRBD1. V gave up 6 bases and J gave up 3 bases; unmatched junction bases: 10. The CDR3 spans 15 residues. The germline CDR1 and CDR2 sequences are ENHRY and SYGVKD. The CDR3 reads CAIRKETGTHTEAFF. CDR3 nucleotides: TGTGCCATCAGAAAAGAGACAGGGACTCACACTGAAGCTTTCTTT.

The rearrangement uses TRBV18 and TRBJ2-1, with 7 bases that match TRBD2. Germline CDR1 and CDR2: KGHSH and LQKENI. This CDR3 is built from 13 residues. After removal of 5 bases from V and 9 bases from J, the junction contained 7 bases not matched to a gene. CDR3: CASSSAGRAEQFF. The CDR3 DNA reads TGTGCCAGCTCATCAGCGGGGAGGGCTGAGCAGTTCTTC. The full variable domain, completed using reference TRBV18 and TRBJ2-1, is NAGVMQNPRHLVRRRGQEARLRCSPMKGHSHVYWYRQLPEEGLKFMVYLQKENIIDESGMPKERFSAEFPKEGPSILRIQQVVRGDSAAYFCASSSAGRAEQFFGPGTRLTVL.

The chain couples TRBV19 to TRBJ2-2, with D possibly being TRBD2 (6 bases). The CDR3 is 16 residues long. Trimming removed 3 bases at V and 0 bases at J, with 11 bases between. The V gene's germline CDR1 is LNHDA and CDR2 SQIVND (reference sequence). Written as DNA, the CDR3 is TGTGCCAGTAGTATCTTTGGAGGGGCGAACACCGGGGAGCTGTTTTTT. It codes for CASSIFGGANTGELFF.

This chain joins TRBV5-1 and TRBJ1-5; TRBD1 might be the D (5 bases). The CDR3 contains 14 residues. Per germline, CDR1 SGHRS and CDR2 YFSETQ. V lost 5 bases and J 7 bases, leaving 16 bases between the germline ends. The CDR3 spells CASSYLGVGQPQHF. The DNA of the CDR3 is TGCGCCAGCAGTTATCTAGGGGTGGGGCAGCCCCAGCATTTT.

The chain uses TRBV19 and TRBJ2-1; D unclear. V dropped 9 bases and J dropped 8 bases, with 26 bases sitting between them. This CDR3 spans 16 amino acids. Per the germline V gene, CDR1 is LNHDA and CDR2 is SQIVND (reference sequence). The CDR3 region is CASLPKREFNRYEQFF. CDR3 bases: TGTGCCAGCCTTCCAAAGCGTGAGTTTAACCGATATGAGCAGTTCTTC.

Comments on this clone: The same CDR3 is also encoded by other DNA sequences in this sample. V and J are TRBV28 and TRBJ1-5, with 8 bases fitting TRBD1. Germline V lookup: CDR1 MDHEN, CDR2 SYDVKM. This CDR3 is 15 amino acids long. Trimming cost V 3 bases and J 4 bases; bases outside gene matches: 5. CDR3 loop: CASSLLTGGNQPQHF. CDR3 DNA: TGTGCCAGCAGTTTGTTAACAGGGGGGAATCAGCCCCAGCATTTT.

The chain couples TRBV4-1 to TRBJ2-1; unclear D gene. Germline CDR1 MGHRA, CDR2 YSYEKL. The CDR3 consists of 14 residues. V was cut by 4 bases and J by 0 bases, with 7 bases left in between. CDR3 DNA: TGCGCCAGCAGCCCCGTCAGCTCCTACAATGAGCAGTTCTTC. The encoded protein is CASSPVSSYNEQFF.

The chain uses TRBV28 and TRBJ1-2; D is ambiguous. The CDR3 is 13 residues long. Trimming removed 3 bases at V and 8 bases at J, with 13 bases between. In germline, CDR1 is MDHEN, CDR2 SYDVKM. CDR3 coding DNA: TGTGCCAGCAGTTTTCAAGGGAGCGGAGGCTACACCTTC. Protein sequence: CASSFQGSGGYTF.

This clone was recorded only once. The chain uses TRBV7-9 and TRBJ1-3; unclear D gene. Germline CDR1 and CDR2: SEHNR and FQNEAQ (reference sequence). The CDR3 contains 12 residues. V was shortened by 5 bases and J by 8 bases, with 10 bases between the two germline ends. CDR3 in amino acids: CASSTVGDTIYF. The CDR3 nucleotides are TGTGCCAGCAGCACCGTGGGAGACACCATATATTTT.

This clone was seen a handful of times. The CDR3 DNA reads TGTGCCAGCAGTGAAGCGGGTCCGGGTCCCATTTATGGCTACACCTTC. Translated: CASSEAGPGPIYGYTF. The chain recombines TRBV2 with TRBJ1-2; no clear D. Trimming pared 0 bases from V and 5 bases from J, leaving 16 bases between. The CDR3 loop spans 16 amino acids. CDR1 and CDR2 from the germline V gene are SNHLY and FYNNEI.

This CDR3 is CASSEWAGNTGELFF. DNA of the CDR3: TGTGCCAGCAGTGAATGGGCCGGGAACACCGGGGAGCTGTTTTTT. This chain uses TRBV2 with TRBJ2-2; D gene ambiguous. The CDR3 runs 15 residues. Trimming pared 2 bases from V and 1 base from J, leaving 8 bases between. CDR1 SNHLY and CDR2 FYNNEI come from the germline V gene.

This clone appeared a single time. In the same sample, other DNA sequences code for this CDR3. As DNA, the CDR3 is TGCGCCAGCAGCTTATTAGCGGGGGACTACAATGAGCAGTTCTTC. Its translation is CASSLLAGDYNEQFF. The chain combines TRBV5-1 with TRBJ2-1; 9 bases match TRBD2. Germline V gene data show CDR1 as SGHRS and CDR2 as YFSETQ. Germline trimming cut 2 bases from V and 3 bases from J; bases unmatched to any gene: 3. CDR3 length equals 15 residues.

This chain joins TRBV18 and TRBJ1-2; tentatively, D is TRBD1 (6 bases). CDR1 and CDR2 (germline): KGHSH, LQKENI. CDR3 length: 17 amino acids. Trimming cost V 1 base and J 6 bases, with 21 bases left between them. As DNA, the CDR3 is TGTGCCAGCTCACCACTAGGGGTACAGGGAGAGGAAAATGGCTACACCTTC. It translates to CASSPLGVQGEENGYTF.

The genes are TRBV12-3 or TRBV12-4 and TRBJ1-2; D is unresolved. V was cut by 5 bases and J by 10 bases, with 5 bases left in between. The CDR3 has 9 residues. CDR3 in DNA: TGTGCCAGCAGTCCTCCCTACACCTTC. Translating it yields CASSPPYTF.

This chain links TRBV13 with TRBJ1-3; tentative D call: TRBD1 (6 bases). Germline V gene sequence: CDR1 PRHDT, CDR2 FYEKMQ (reference sequence). The CDR3 is 14 residues long. V was shortened by 6 bases and J by 2 bases, with 11 bases between the two germline ends. The CDR3 nucleotides are TGTGCCAGCAGTCCACAGGGTCCTGGAAACACCATATATTTT. Protein product: CASSPQGPGNTIYF.

This chain uses TRBV28 with TRBJ2-3, with TRBD2 as a possible D gene (6 bases). Germline V gene sequence: CDR1 MDHEN, CDR2 SYDVKM. There are 15 residues in the CDR3. V shed 7 bases and J shed 1 base, with 15 bases lying between them. The CDR3 nucleotides are TGTGCCAGCAAAATCGGGGGTCAGGGCACAGATACGCAGTATTTT. Its translation: CASKIGGQGTDTQYF. Filled out from reference TRBV28 and TRBJ2-3, the complete variable domain reads DVKVTQSSRYLVKRTGEKVFLECVQDMDHENMFWYRQDPGLGLRLIYFSYDVKMKEKGDIPEGYSVSREKKERFSLILESASTNQTSMYLCASKIGGQGTDTQYFGPGTRLTVL.

The chain links TRBV9 to TRBJ1-5; weak D call: TRBD1 (5 bases). In germline, CDR1 is SGDLS, CDR2 YYNGEE. CDR3 size: 14 residues. V was clipped by 0 bases and J by 6 bases, with 10 bases between them. The CDR3 sequence: CASSVGQGIQPQHF. The CDR3, as DNA: TGTGCCAGCAGCGTAGGGCAGGGCATTCAGCCCCAGCATTTT.

The table lists this clone with a few counts. J is TRBJ2-1 and V is TRBV7-9, with D maybe TRBD1 (5 bases). Trimming removed 5 bases at V and 5 bases at J, with 13 bases between. This CDR3 has 14 amino acids. Germline-derived CDR1 and CDR2 are SEHNR and FQNEAQ (reference sequence). The DNA of the CDR3 is TGTGCCAGCAGCAGGGGTGATGAGGACAATGAGCAGTTCTTC. Translation: CASSRGDEDNEQFF.

V usage is TRBV21-1 and J usage is TRBJ1-4; the D call in the table, TRBD1, was not verified against the DNA. TRBV21-1 is marked as a pseudogene. The CDR3 totals 10 residues. The CDR3 region has the DNA TGTGCCCAGGGCCGTGAAAAACTGTTTTTT. This sequence encodes CAQGREKLFF.

The CDR3, as DNA: TGTGCCAGCAGGCATATCCGGGACAGATATGGCTACACCTTC. It specifies CASRHIRDRYGYTF. This chain joins TRBV11-2 and TRBJ1-2; the match to TRBD1 covers 7 bases. V shed 6 bases and J 5 bases; nucleotides not matched to a gene: 9. This CDR3 is 14 amino acids long. The V gene's germline CDR1 is SGHAT and CDR2 FQNNGV. The full variable domain, completed using reference TRBV11-2 and TRBJ1-2, is EAGVAQSPRYKIIEKRQSVAFWCNPISGHATLYWYQQILGQGPKLLIQFQNNGVVDDSQLPKDRFSAERLKGVDSTLKIQPAKLEDSAVYLCASRHIRDRYGYTFGSGTRLTVV.